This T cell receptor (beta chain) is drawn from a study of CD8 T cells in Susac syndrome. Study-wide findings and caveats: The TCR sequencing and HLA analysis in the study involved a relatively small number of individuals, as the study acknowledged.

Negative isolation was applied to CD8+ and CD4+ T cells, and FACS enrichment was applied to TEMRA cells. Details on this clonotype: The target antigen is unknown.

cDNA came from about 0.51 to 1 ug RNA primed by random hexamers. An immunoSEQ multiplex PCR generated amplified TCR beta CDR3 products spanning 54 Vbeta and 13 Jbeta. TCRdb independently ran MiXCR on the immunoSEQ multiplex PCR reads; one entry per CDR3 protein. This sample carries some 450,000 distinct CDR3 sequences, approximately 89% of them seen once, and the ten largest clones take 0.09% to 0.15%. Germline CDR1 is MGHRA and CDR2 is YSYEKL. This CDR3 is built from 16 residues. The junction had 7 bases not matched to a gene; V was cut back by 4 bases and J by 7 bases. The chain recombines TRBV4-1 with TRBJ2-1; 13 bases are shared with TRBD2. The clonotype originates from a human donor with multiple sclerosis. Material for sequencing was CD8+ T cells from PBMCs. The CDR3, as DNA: TGCGCCAGCAGCCGAGCCGGACTAGCGGGAGCGAATGAGCAGTTCTTC. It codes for CASSRAGLAGANEQFF.